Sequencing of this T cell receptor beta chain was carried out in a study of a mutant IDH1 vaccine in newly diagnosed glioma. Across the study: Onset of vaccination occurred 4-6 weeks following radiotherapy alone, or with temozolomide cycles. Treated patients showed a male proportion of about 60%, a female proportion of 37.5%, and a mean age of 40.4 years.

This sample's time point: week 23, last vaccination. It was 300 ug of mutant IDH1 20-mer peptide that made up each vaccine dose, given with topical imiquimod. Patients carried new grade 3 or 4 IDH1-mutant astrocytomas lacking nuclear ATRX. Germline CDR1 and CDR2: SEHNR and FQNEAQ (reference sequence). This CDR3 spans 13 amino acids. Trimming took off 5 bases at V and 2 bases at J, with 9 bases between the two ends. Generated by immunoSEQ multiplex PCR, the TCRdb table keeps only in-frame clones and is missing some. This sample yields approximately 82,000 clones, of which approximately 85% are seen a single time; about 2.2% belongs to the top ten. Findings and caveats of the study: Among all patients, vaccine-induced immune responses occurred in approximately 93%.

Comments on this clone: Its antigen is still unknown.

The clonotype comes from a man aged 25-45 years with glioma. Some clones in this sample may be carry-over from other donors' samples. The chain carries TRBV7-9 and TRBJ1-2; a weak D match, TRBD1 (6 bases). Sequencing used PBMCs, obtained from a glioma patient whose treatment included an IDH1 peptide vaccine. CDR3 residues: CASSPGQNYGYTF. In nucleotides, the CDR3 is TGTGCCAGCAGCCCTGGACAGAACTATGGCTACACCTTC.